This T cell receptor (beta chain) was identified in a study of blood T cell repertoires in COVID-19. Study as a whole: COVID-19 samples from acute and convalescent phases originated in the United States, Italy and Spain. PBMCs, B-cell-depleted T cells, or T cells were the source of the cDNA or gDNA that made up the material.

Source study methods: Using reference gene primer amplification, nucleated cell counts were estimated. TCRdb keeps only in-frame clones here, not all; method: immunoSEQ multiplex PCR. The V and J calls and clone size come from that table; D and trimming were worked out from the DNA. The sample holds approximately 260,000 clones; 80% to 90% are singletons and the top ten take about 11%. The V segment lost 2 bases and the J segment 6 bases; nucleotides outside the gene matches: 6. Germline CDR1 is MNHNY and CDR2 is SVGAGI (reference sequence). The CDR3 totals 15 residues. The gene calls are TRBV6-6 and TRBJ2-1; 8 bases fit TRBD1. The TCR originated in a woman aged 70 to 79 with acute or convalescent COVID-19. The source material was peripheral blood. CDR3 loop: CASSYPTGALNEQFF. The CDR3 DNA sequence: TGTGCCAGCAGTTACCCGACAGGGGCGCTCAATGAGCAGTTCTTC.